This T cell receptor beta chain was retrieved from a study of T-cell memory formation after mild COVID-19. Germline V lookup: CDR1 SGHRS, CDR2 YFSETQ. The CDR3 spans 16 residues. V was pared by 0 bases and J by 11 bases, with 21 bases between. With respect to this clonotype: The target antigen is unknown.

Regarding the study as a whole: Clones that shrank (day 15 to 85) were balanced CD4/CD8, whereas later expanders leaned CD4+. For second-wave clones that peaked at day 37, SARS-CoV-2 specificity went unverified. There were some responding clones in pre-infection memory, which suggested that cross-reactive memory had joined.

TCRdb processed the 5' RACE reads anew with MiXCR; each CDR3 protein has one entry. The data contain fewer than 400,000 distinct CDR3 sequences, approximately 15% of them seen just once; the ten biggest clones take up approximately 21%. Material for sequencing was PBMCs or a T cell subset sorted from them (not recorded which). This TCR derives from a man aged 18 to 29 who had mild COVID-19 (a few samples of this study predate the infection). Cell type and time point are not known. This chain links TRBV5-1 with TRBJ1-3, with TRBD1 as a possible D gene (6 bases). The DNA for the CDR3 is TGCGCCAGCAGCTTGGCCGTTTTCGCAGGGGAGGATCCCATATATTTT. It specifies CASSLAVFAGEDPIYF.